The rows below give T cell receptor beta chains drawn from one sample of a study of blood T cells in healthy people across ages. Via MiXCR, TCRdb re-called the 5' RACE reads, giving one row per CDR3 protein. Of some 930,000 distinct CDR3 sequences in the sample, roughly 29% are singletons; the top ten hold 10%. The same sample was also studied in work on T cells of mothers and their children.

Sequenced material: blood. The receptors come from a woman in her forties in good health. The CDR3 runs from the conserved cysteine through the conserved F or W. Fields, in order: J gene, V gene, CDR3 protein.

TRBJ2-1 TRBV9 CASSVDPGYSYNEQFF
TRBJ1-1 TRBV12-3/TRBV12-4 CASSLVSGAEAFF
TRBJ1-4 TRBV27 CASSLTRRGVSLTEKLFF
NA TRBV6-2/TRBV6-3 CASSRRGGTYEQFF
TRBJ1-5 TRBV28 CASRFRGASNQPQHF
TRBJ2-7 TRBV6-5 CASSKDRYEQYF
TRBJ1-1 TRBV18 CASSTGEEGAFF
TRBJ1-2 TRBV7-2 CASSSTVIYGYTF
TRBJ1-3 TRBV7-9 CASSYPQGPTGNTIYF
TRBJ1-2 TRBV7-8 CASSLGDRGYGYTF
TRBJ2-2 TRBV14 CASRAGSNTGELFF
NA TRBV5-1 CASSLEVAGASYNEQYF
TRBJ1-5 TRBV6-1 CASSEQGRRDQPQHF
TRBJ1-1 TRBV5-1 CASSLEWDRGPVTEAFF
TRBJ2-7 TRBV2 CASSGFGNTSEQYF
TRBJ2-1 TRBV4-1 CASSQDYQGMEQFF
TRBJ2-1 TRBV12-3/TRBV12-4 CASLLPGPKNEQFF
TRBJ2-7 TRBV5-1 CASSLVTRGTEQYF
TRBJ1-1 TRBV9 CASSVGTGNLNTEAFF
TRBJ2-2 TRBV7-2 CASSFPHRLAGDTGELFF
TRBJ2-1 TRBV11-2 CASSLVSLHNEQFF
TRBJ2-2 TRBV28 CASLLQGTQNTGELFF